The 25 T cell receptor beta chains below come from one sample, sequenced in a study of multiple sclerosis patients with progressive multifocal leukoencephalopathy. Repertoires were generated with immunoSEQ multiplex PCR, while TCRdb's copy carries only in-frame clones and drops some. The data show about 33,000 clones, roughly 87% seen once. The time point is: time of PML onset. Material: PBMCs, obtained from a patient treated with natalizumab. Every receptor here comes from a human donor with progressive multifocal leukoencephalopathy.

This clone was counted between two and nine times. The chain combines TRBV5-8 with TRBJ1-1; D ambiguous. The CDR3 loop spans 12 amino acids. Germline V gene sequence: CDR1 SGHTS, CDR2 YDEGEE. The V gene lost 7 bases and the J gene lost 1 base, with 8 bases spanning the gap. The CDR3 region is CASLRRNTEAFF. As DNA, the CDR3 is TGTGCCAGCCTCCGCAGGAACACTGAAGCTTTCTTT.

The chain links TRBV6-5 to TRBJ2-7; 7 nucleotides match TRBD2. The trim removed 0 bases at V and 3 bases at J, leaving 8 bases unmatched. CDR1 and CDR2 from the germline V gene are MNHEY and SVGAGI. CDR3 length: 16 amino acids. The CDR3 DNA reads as TGTGCCAGCAGTTACTCGGTAAATAGCGGGCGCTACGAGCAGTACTTC. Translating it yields CASSYSVNSGRYEQYF.

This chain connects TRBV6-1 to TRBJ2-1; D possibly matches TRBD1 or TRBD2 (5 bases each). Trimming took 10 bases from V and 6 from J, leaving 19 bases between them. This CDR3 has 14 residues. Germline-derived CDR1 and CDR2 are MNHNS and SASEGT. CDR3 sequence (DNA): TGTGCCACCCCCGGGACCTTCCCACCCAATGAGCAGTTCTTC. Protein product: CATPGTFPPNEQFF.

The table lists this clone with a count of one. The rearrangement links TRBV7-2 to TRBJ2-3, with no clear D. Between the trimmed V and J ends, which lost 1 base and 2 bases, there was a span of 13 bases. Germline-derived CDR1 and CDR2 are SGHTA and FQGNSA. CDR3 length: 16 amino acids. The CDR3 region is CASSLDRRAHTDTQYF. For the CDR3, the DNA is TGTGCCAGCAGCTTAGATCGTAGGGCCCACACAGATACGCAGTATTTT. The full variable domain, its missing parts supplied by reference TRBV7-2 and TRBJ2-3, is GAGVSQSPSNKVTEKGKDVELRCDPISGHTALYWYRQSLGQGLEFLIYFQGNSAPDKSGLPSDRFSAERTGGSVSTLTIQRTQQEDSAVYLCASSLDRRAHTDTQYFGPGTRLTVL.

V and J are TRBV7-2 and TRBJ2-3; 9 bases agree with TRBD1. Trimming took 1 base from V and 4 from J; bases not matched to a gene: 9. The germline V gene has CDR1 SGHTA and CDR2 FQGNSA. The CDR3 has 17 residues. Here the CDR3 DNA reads TGTGCCAGCAGCTTAGTGGGGACAGGGAAGAGCCCAGATACGCAGTATTTT. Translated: CASSLVGTGKSPDTQYF.

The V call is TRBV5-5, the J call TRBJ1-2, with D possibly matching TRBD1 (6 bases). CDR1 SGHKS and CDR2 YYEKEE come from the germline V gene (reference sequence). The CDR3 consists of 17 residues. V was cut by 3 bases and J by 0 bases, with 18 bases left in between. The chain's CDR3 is CASSYRQGDITNYGYTF. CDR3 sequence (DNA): TGTGCCAGCAGCTATCGACAAGGGGACATTACTAACTATGGCTACACCTTC.

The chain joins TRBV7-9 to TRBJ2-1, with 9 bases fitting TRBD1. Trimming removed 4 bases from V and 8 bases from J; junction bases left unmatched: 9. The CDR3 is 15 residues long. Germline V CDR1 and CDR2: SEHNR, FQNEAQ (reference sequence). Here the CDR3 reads CASSSPGDRVHEQFF. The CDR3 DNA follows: TGTGCCAGCAGCTCTCCGGGGGACAGGGTCCATGAGCAGTTCTTC. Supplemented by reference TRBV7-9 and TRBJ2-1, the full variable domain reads DTGVSQNPRHKITKRGQNVTFRCDPISEHNRLYWYRQTLGQGPEFLTYFQNEAQLEKSRLLSDRFSAERPKGSFSTLEIQRTEQGDSAMYLCASSSPGDRVHEQFFGPGTRLTVL.

CDR3 coding DNA: TGCGCCAGCAGCCGCTGGACGGAGGGCACTGAAGCTTTCTTT. Translation gives CASSRWTEGTEAFF. J is TRBJ1-1 and V is TRBV5-1; no firm D call. This CDR3 is 14 amino acids long. V was pared by 4 bases and J by 4 bases, with 14 bases between. Looked up from germline, CDR1 is SGHRS and CDR2 is YFSETQ.

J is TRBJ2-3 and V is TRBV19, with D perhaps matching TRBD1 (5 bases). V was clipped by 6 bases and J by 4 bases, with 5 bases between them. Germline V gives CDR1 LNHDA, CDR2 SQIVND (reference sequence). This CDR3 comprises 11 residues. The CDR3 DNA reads TGTGCCAGTAGCAGGGCAGATACGCAGTATTTT. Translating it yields CASSRADTQYF. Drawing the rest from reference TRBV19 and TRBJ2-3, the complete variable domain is DGGITQSPKYLFRKEGQNVTLSCEQNLNHDAMYWYRQDPGQGLRLIYYSQIVNDFQKGDIAEGYSVSREKKESFPLTVTSAQKNPTAFYLCASSRADTQYFGPGTRLTVL.

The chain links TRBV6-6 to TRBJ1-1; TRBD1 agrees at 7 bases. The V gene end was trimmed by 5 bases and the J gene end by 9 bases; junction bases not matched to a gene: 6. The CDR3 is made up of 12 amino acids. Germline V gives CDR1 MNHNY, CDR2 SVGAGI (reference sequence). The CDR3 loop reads CASSPNRGKAFF. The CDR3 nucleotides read TGTGCCAGCAGTCCGAACAGGGGAAAAGCTTTCTTT.

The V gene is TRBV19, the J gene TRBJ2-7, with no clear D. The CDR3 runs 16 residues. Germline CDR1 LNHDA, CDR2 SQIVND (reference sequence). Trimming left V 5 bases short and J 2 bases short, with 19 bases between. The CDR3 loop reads CASSANLGQTPYEQYF. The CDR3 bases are TGTGCCAGTAGTGCCAACCTAGGCCAGACCCCCTACGAGCAGTACTTC.

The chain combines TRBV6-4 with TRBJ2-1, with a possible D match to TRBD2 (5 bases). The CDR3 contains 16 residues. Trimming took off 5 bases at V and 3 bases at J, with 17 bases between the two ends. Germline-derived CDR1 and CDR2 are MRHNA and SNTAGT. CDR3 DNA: TGTGCCAGCAGTTTATCTGGGAGAACCCTCTACAATGAGCAGTTCTTC. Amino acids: CASSLSGRTLYNEQFF.

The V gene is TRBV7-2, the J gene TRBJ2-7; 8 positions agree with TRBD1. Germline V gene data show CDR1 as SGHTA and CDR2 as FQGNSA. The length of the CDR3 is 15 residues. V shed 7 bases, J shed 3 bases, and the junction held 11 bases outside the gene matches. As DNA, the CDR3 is TGTGCCAGCACTAAAGGACAGGGCACATACTACGAGCAGTACTTC. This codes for CASTKGQGTYYEQYF.

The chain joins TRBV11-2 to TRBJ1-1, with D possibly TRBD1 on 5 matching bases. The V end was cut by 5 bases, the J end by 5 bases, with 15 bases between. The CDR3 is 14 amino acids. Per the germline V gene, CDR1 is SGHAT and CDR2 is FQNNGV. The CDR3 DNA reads TGTGCCAGCAGCCCCAGATGGGGCGGGACTGAAGCTTTCTTT. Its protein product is CASSPRWGGTEAFF.

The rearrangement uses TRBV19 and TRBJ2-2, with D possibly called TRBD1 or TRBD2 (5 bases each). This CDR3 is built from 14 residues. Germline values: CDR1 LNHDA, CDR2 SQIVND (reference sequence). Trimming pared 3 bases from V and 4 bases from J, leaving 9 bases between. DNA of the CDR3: TGTGCCAGTAGTATCACTGGGGGCACCGGGGAGCTGTTTTTT. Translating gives CASSITGGTGELFF.

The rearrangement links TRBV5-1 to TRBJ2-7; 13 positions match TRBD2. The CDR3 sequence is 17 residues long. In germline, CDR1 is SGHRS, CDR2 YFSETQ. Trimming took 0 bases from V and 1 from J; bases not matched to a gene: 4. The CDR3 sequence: CASSLGGTSGMSYEQYF. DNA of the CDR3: TGCGCCAGCAGCTTGGGGGGGACTAGCGGGATGTCCTACGAGCAGTACTTC.

CDR3 amino acids: CASSYGGTGTNEQFF. The DNA of the CDR3 is TGTGCCAGCAGTTACGGAGGGACAGGGACCAATGAGCAGTTCTTC. The rearrangement joins TRBV6-5 to TRBJ2-1; 9 bases align to TRBD1. The V gene's germline CDR1 is MNHEY and CDR2 SVGAGI. The trim removed 2 bases at V and 6 bases at J, leaving 5 bases unmatched. The CDR3 sequence is 15 residues long.

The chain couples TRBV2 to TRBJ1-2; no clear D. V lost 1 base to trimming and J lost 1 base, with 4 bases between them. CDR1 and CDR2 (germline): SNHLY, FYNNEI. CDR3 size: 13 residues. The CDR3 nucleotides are TGTGCCAGCAGTGAAGTTCTTAACTATGGCTACACCTTC. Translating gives CASSEVLNYGYTF.

This CDR3 reads CASSPKGRSNTEAFF. CDR3 nucleotides: TGTGCCAGCAGCCCCAAGGGCCGGTCGAACACTGAAGCTTTCTTT. The chain is built from TRBV14 and TRBJ1-1; D remains unclear. The CDR3 is 15 amino acids. Trimming removed 4 bases at V and 1 base at J, with 13 bases between. Germline V CDR1 and CDR2: SGHDN, FVKESK.

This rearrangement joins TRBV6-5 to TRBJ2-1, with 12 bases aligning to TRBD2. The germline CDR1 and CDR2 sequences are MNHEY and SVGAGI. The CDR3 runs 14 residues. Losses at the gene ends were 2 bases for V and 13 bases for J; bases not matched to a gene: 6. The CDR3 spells CASSYPGLAGAQFF. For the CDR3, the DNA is TGTGCCAGCAGTTACCCGGGACTAGCGGGTGCCCAGTTCTTC.

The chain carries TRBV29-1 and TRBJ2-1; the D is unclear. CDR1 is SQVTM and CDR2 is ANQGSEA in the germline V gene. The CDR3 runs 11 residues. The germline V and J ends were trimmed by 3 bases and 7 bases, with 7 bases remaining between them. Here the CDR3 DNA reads TGCAGCGTTGATGTGACAAATGAGCAGTTCTTC. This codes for CSVDVTNEQFF.

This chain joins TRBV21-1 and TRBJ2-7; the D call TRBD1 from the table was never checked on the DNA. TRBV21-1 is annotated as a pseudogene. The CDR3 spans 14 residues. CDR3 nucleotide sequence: TGTGCCAGCAGCCCGGACAGGTTCTGCTACGAGCAGTACTTC. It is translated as CASSPDRFCYEQYF.

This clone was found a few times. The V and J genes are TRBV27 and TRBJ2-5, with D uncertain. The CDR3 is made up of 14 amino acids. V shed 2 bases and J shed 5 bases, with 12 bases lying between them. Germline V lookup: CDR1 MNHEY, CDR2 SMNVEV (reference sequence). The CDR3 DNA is TGTGCCAGCAGTTTAGTAGGATCCAGGGAGACCCAGTACTTC. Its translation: CASSLVGSRETQYF.

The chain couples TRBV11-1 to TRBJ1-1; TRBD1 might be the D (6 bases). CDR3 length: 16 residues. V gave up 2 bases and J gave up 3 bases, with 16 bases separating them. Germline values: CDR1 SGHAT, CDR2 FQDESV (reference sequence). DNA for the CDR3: TGTGCCAGCAGCTTACGCCTGGGGGGGCCTGACACTGAAGCTTTCTTT. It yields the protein CASSLRLGGPDTEAFF.

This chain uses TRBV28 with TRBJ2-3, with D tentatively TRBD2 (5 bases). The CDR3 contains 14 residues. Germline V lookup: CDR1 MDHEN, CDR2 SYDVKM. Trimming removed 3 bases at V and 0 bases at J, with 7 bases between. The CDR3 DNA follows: TGTGCCAGCAGTTTGTCGGGAAGCACAGATACGCAGTATTTT. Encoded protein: CASSLSGSTDTQYF.